One T cell receptor beta chain is described in this entry. The antigen remains unidentified. This sample was included in a study of CD4+ T cells in melanoma. Study observations and caveats: In melanoma, neoantigen-specific CD4+ T cells reportedly differed in differentiation state. A reported correlation linked neoantigen-specific CD4+ T cells to CD8+, macrophage and B cell function.

Only in-frame clones appear in the TCRdb table, and some are missing; sequencing was by immunoSEQ multiplex PCR. The sample includes some 10,000 clones, around 70% seen only once; the top ten take 13% to 15%. This CDR3 contains 15 residues. Germline loops: CDR1 MNHNY, CDR2 SVGAGI (reference sequence). V lost 6 bases and J lost 1, with 15 bases in between. The receptor's source is a human donor with melanoma. What was sequenced was cells from a culture (not recorded whether cultured in vitro). This chain uses TRBV6-6 with TRBJ1-1; D unresolved. Here the CDR3 DNA reads TGTGCCAGCAGCGGAGGCGGCGCGGGGAACACTGAAGCTTTCTTT. As protein: CASSGGGAGNTEAFF.